The 13 T cell receptor beta chains reported below all come from one sample, sequenced in a study of cytomegalovirus exposure and HLA in healthy donors. Data came from immunoSEQ multiplex PCR; TCRdb stores just in-frame clones and leaves some out. The table has some 70,000 clones, roughly 89% seen once. What was sequenced was PBMCs. These receptors all stem from a woman aged 18-35 years in good health and CMV-seronegative.

V and J are TRBV2 and TRBJ1-2; 10 bases line up with TRBD1. Germline lookup yields CDR1 SNHLY and CDR2 FYNNEI. The CDR3 runs 14 residues. The V segment lost 6 bases and the J segment 7 bases; nucleotides outside the gene matches: 8. CDR3 nucleotide sequence: TGTGCCAGCAGCGACAGGGGGCCTTACAGTGGCTACACCTTC. Its translation: CASSDRGPYSGYTF.

V and J are TRBV30 and TRBJ1-1; D is possibly TRBD1 (6 bases). The CDR3 covers 16 residues. Trimming pared 2 bases from V and 0 bases from J, leaving 16 bases between. CDR1 and CDR2 from the germline V gene are GTSNPN and SVGIG (reference sequence). This CDR3 is CAWSSWGGPMNTEAFF. Here the CDR3 DNA reads TGTGCCTGGAGTAGTTGGGGGGGGCCTATGAACACTGAAGCTTTCTTT. The entire variable domain, with the rest obtained from reference TRBV30 and TRBJ1-1, is as follows: SQTIHQWPATLVQPVGSPLSLECTVEGTSNPNLYWYRQAAGRGLQLLFYSVGIGQISSEVPQNLSASRPQDRQFILSSKKLLLSDSGFYLCAWSSWGGPMNTEAFFGQGTRLTVV.

V gene TRBV7-2 combines with J gene TRBJ1-1; 10 positions match TRBD1. The CDR3 length is 16 residues. Germline CDR1 and CDR2: SGHTA and FQGNSA. V trimming: 7 bases; J trimming: 3 bases; junction bases outside the gene matches: 11. The CDR3 sequence: CASTPGQGVIDTEAFF. DNA of the CDR3: TGTGCCAGCACCCCCGGACAGGGGGTAATCGACACTGAAGCTTTCTTT. Using reference TRBV7-2 and TRBJ1-1 for the parts outside the CDR3, the full variable domain is GAGVSQSPSNKVTEKGKDVELRCDPISGHTALYWYRQSLGQGLEFLIYFQGNSAPDKSGLPSDRFSAERTGGSVSTLTIQRTQQEDSAVYLCASTPGQGVIDTEAFFGQGTRLTVV.

This rearrangement joins TRBV7-2 to TRBJ2-7; D is perhaps TRBD1 (6 bases). With 5 bases removed from V and 3 bases from J, the gap between germline ends came to 14 bases. In germline, CDR1 is SGHTA, CDR2 FQGNSA. The CDR3 has 14 residues. The DNA for the CDR3 is TGTGCCAGCAGCCCTTTTCCAGGGGACTACGAGCAGTACTTC. Its protein is CASSPFPGDYEQYF.

This sequence joins TRBV6-6 and TRBJ2-5, with 11 bases fitting TRBD2. The germline CDR1 and CDR2 sequences are MNHNY and SVGAGI (reference sequence). The CDR3 contains 15 residues. V shed 2 bases, J shed 3 bases, and the junction held 2 bases outside the gene matches. The CDR3 nucleotides are TGTGCCAGCAGTTACGCTAGCGGGAGGAAAGAGACCCAGTACTTC. It is translated as CASSYASGRKETQYF.

This clone was found a few times. The J gene is TRBJ1-1, the V gene TRBV6-5; no clear D. Trimming cost V 0 bases and J 1 base, with 9 bases left between them. The CDR3 has 15 residues. CDR1 and CDR2 (germline): MNHEY, SVGAGI. The CDR3, as DNA: TGTGCCAGCAGTTACTCGAGAGGTGGGAACACTGAAGCTTTCTTT. This sequence encodes CASSYSRGGNTEAFF.

CDR3 bases: TGTGCCAGCAGCCAAACGGGCAGGGGACCTGAAGCTTTCTTT. It yields the protein CASSQTGRGPEAFF. The chain couples TRBV28 to TRBJ1-1; TRBD1 might be the D (6 bases). V lost 6 bases and J 6 bases, leaving 17 bases between the germline ends. This CDR3 spans 14 amino acids. The germline gives CDR1 MDHEN, CDR2 SYDVKM.

V and J are TRBV27 and TRBJ1-2, with D hard to call. Germline CDR1 is MNHEY and CDR2 is SMNVEV (reference sequence). V dropped 6 bases and J dropped 7 bases, with 15 bases sitting between them. This CDR3 is 13 amino acids long. The CDR3 spells CASRSSGRSGYTF. Here the CDR3 DNA reads TGTGCCAGCAGATCCTCGGGGAGGAGTGGCTACACCTTC.

This clone was detected once. The genes are TRBV18 and TRBJ1-4; TRBD1 matches at 7 bases. The J segment lost 0 bases and the V segment lost 1 base, leaving 5 bases of the junction unmatched. Per germline, CDR1 KGHSH and CDR2 LQKENI. The length of the CDR3 is 17 residues. CDR3 in amino acids: CASSPLGQAATNEKLFF. The CDR3 DNA follows: TGTGCCAGCTCACCACTTGGACAGGCCGCAACTAATGAAAAACTGTTTTTT. Complete variable domain (other parts from reference TRBV18 and TRBJ1-4): NAGVMQNPRHLVRRRGQEARLRCSPMKGHSHVYWYRQLPEEGLKFMVYLQKENIIDESGMPKERFSAEFPKEGPSILRIQQVVRGDSAAYFCASSPLGQAATNEKLFFGSGTQLSVL.

Points on this clone: Within the sample, other DNA sequences also encode this same CDR3. The genes are TRBV5-1 and TRBJ2-5; a possible D gene is TRBD2 (6 bases). The V and J ends lost 0 bases and 4 bases respectively, with 10 bases between them. The CDR3 runs 14 residues. Germline lookup yields CDR1 SGHRS and CDR2 YFSETQ. This CDR3 is CASSLATGVETQYF. The CDR3 DNA follows: TGCGCCAGCAGCTTGGCCACGGGAGTAGAGACCCAGTACTTC.

The chain uses TRBV2 and TRBJ2-7; D is possibly TRBD2 (6 bases). The CDR3 runs to 14 residues. Looked up from germline, CDR1 is SNHLY and CDR2 is FYNNEI. The V gene lost 7 bases and the J gene lost 3 bases, with 16 bases spanning the gap. CDR3 sequence reads: CASILGGIGYEQYF. The CDR3 DNA reads TGTGCCAGCATCCTGGGGGGTATTGGCTACGAGCAGTACTTC. The full variable domain, with the rest looked up from reference TRBV2 and TRBJ2-7, is EPEVTQTPSHQVTQMGQEVILRCVPISNHLYFYWYRQILGQKVEFLVSFYNNEISEKSEIFDDQFSVERPDGSNFTLKIRSTKLEDSAMYFCASILGGIGYEQYFGPGTRLTVT.

The chain has TRBV4-3 and TRBJ1-1, with no clear D. Trimming took 2 bases from V and 0 from J, leaving 7 bases between them. The CDR3 consists of 14 residues. Germline-derived CDR1 and CDR2 are LGHNA and YSLEER. The CDR3, as DNA: TGCGCCAGCAGCCAAAGCAACCTGAACACTGAAGCTTTCTTT. It is translated as CASSQSNLNTEAFF.

The chain carries TRBV5-1 and TRBJ2-3; D is unresolved. Trimming took 2 bases from V and 1 from J, leaving 8 bases between them. CDR1 SGHRS and CDR2 YFSETQ come from the germline V gene. CDR3 length: 14 amino acids. This CDR3 reads CASSLYRGTDTQYF. CDR3 nucleotides: TGCGCCAGCAGCTTATACCGGGGCACAGATACGCAGTATTTT.